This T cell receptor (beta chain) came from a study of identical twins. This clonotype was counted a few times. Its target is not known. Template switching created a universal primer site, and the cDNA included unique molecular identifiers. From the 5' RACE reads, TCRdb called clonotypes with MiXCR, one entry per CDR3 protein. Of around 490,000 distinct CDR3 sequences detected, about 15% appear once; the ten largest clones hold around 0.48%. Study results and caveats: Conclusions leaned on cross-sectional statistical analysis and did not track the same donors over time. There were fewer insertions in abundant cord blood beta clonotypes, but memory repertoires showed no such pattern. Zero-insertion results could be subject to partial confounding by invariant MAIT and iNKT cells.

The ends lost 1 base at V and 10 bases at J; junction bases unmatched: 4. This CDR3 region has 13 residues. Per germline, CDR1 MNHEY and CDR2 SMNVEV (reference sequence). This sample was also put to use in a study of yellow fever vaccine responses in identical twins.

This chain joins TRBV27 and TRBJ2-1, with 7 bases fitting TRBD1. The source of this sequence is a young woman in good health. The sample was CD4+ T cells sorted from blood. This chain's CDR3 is CASSLWGTDEQFF. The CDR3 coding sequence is TGTGCCAGCAGTTTATGGGGGACAGACGAGCAGTTCTTC.